These 30 T cell receptor beta chains came from one sample sequenced in a study of CD8 T cell repertoires and HIV-1 epitope variants. These receptors' targets are unknown. Using immunoSEQ multiplex PCR, the repertoire was profiled, and TCRdb retains in-frame clones only, with some absent. The data contain 4,000 to 5,000 clones, 65% to 70% of them singletons. Sequencing was done on a sample of cultured CD8+ T cells derived from PBMCs. The receptors stem from a male donor with HIV.

J is TRBJ1-2 and V is TRBV30, with unresolved D. Trimming removed 4 bases from V and 0 bases from J, with 18 bases in between. CDR3 length equals 16 residues. CDR1 and CDR2 from the germline V gene are GTSNPN and SVGIG (reference sequence). The CDR3 reads CAWNPARSIANYGYTF. The CDR3, as DNA: TGTGCCTGGAATCCCGCCAGGTCCATAGCTAACTATGGCTACACCTTC.

The J gene is TRBJ2-2, the V gene TRBV27; D call uncertain. V lost 6 bases and J lost 5, with 7 bases in between. Germline CDR1 is MNHEY and CDR2 is SMNVEV (reference sequence). There are 12 residues in the CDR3. CDR3: CASRVGTGELFF. The CDR3 DNA reads TGTGCCAGCAGGGTCGGGACCGGGGAGCTGTTTTTT.

V is TRBV5-6 and J is TRBJ2-7; 12 bases are shared with TRBD2. The CDR3 contains 16 residues. Germline V gene lookup returns CDR1 SGHDT and CDR2 YYEEEE. V shed 4 bases and J 2 bases; nucleotides not matched to a gene: 7. CDR3 amino acids: CASSLLTSGSPYEQYF. The CDR3 DNA follows: TGTGCCAGCAGCCTCCTGACTAGCGGGAGCCCCTACGAGCAGTACTTC.

CDR3 region: CASSPGQLQETQYF. CDR3 nucleotide sequence: TGTGCCAGCAGCCCAGGACAGCTTCAAGAGACCCAGTACTTC. The chain has TRBV28 and TRBJ2-5, with D tentatively TRBD1 (6 bases). This CDR3 is built from 14 residues. Germline V gene data show CDR1 as MDHEN and CDR2 as SYDVKM. Deletions cut 6 bases from V and 2 bases from J, with 13 bases between.

CDR3 coding DNA: TGCGCCAGCAGCCAACGGACAGGGCTAGAGGATGAGCAGTTCTTC. This sequence encodes CASSQRTGLEDEQFF. This chain joins TRBV4-3 and TRBJ2-1; 8 positions agree with TRBD1. The length of the CDR3 is 15 residues. Germline CDR1 and CDR2: LGHNA and YSLEER. The V gene end was trimmed by 2 bases and the J gene end by 8 bases; junction bases not matched to a gene: 8.

This chain joins TRBV5-6 and TRBJ2-1; unclear D gene. The CDR3 totals 14 residues. Trimming removed 6 bases from V and 6 bases from J, with 16 bases in between. CDR1 and CDR2 (germline): SGHDT, YYEEEE. The CDR3 sequence is CASTPSSWGNEQFF. The CDR3, as DNA: TGTGCCAGCACCCCGTCTTCTTGGGGCAATGAGCAGTTCTTC.

The chain combines TRBV15 with TRBJ1-1; unclear D gene. The germline gives CDR1 LNHNV, CDR2 YYDKDF (reference sequence). CDR3 length equals 12 residues. The V end was cut by 11 bases, the J end by 2 bases, with 12 bases between. The CDR3 sequence: CASGGVNTEAFF. The CDR3 DNA reads TGTGCCTCGGGCGGGGTAAACACTGAAGCTTTCTTT.

The chain recombines TRBV10-2 with TRBJ1-2; TRBD1 is a possible D gene (5 bases). The germline V and J ends were trimmed by 0 bases and 3 bases, with 8 bases remaining between them. CDR3 length: 14 amino acids. Looked up from germline, CDR1 is WSHSY and CDR2 is SAAADI. CDR3 in DNA: TGCGCCAGCAGTGAGTCTGGCAGGGACTATGGCTACACCTTC. Translating it yields CASSESGRDYGYTF.

V gene TRBV29-1 combines with J gene TRBJ2-2, with no clear D. Germline V CDR1 and CDR2: SQVTM, ANQGSEA. Trimming removed 4 bases from V and 1 base from J, with 10 bases in between. The CDR3 has 14 residues. The CDR3: CSVVGNLNTGELFF. Written as DNA, the CDR3 is TGCAGCGTTGTCGGAAACCTGAACACCGGGGAGCTGTTTTTT.

The chain joins TRBV7-4 to TRBJ2-5; TRBD1 matches at 7 bases. The J call may be incorrect, as the DNA end agrees better with TRBJ2-7. CDR3 length equals 11 residues. The V gene's germline CDR1 is SGHVT and CDR2 SQSDAQ. The CDR3 region has the DNA TGTGCCAGCGCAACAGGGGACGAGCAGTACTTC. Its translation is CASATGDEQYF.

This clone was counted only a few times. This rearrangement joins TRBV9 to TRBJ2-1, with D possibly being TRBD1 (5 bases). The germline CDR1 and CDR2 sequences are SGDLS and YYNGEE. CDR3 length: 14 amino acids. V lost 3 bases, J lost 0 bases, and 7 bases lay in between. Written as DNA, the CDR3 is TGTGCCAGCAGCGACGACAGCTCCTACAATGAGCAGTTCTTC. Its protein is CASSDDSSYNEQFF.

This chain links TRBV28 with TRBJ2-7; a possible D gene is TRBD2 (6 bases). Between the trimmed V and J ends, which lost 3 bases and 3 bases, there was a span of 9 bases. CDR3 size: 13 residues. The germline gives CDR1 MDHEN, CDR2 SYDVKM. The CDR3 loop reads CASSFGGIYEQYF. CDR3 nucleotides: TGTGCCAGCAGTTTTGGAGGGATCTACGAGCAGTACTTC.

J is TRBJ2-5 and V is TRBV21-1; TRBD2, as called in the table, went unchecked against the DNA. TRBV21-1 is assigned pseudogene status. This CDR3 is 15 amino acids long. The CDR3 DNA reads TGTGCCAGCAGCAAAGGTACGACTTTCCAAGAGACCCAGTACTTC. Its translation is CASSKGTTFQETQYF.

As to this clone: One junction end does not reproduce the germline sequence, and a read error may be involved. This chain uses TRBV7-7 with TRBJ2-7; 10 bases are a match to TRBD1. Per germline, CDR1 SSHAT and CDR2 FNYEAQ (reference sequence). The CDR3 covers 15 residues. CDR3 DNA sequence: TGTGCTAGCAGCTCCGGGACAGGGGATAACGACGAGCAGTACTTC. This codes for CASSSGTGDNDEQYF.

Judged by abundance, this clone is large. The chain has TRBV28 and TRBJ1-2; D is unclear. CDR3 length: 12 residues. Trimming pared 5 bases from V and 8 bases from J, leaving 12 bases between. Germline CDR1 reads MDHEN; CDR2 reads SYDVKM. The chain's CDR3 is CASSLDRWGYTF. Here the CDR3 DNA reads TGTGCCAGCAGTCTGGATCGCTGGGGCTACACCTTC.

The chain has TRBV27 and TRBJ2-5, with TRBD2 identical over 12 bases. The CDR3 runs to 16 residues. Germline CDR1 and CDR2: MNHEY and SMNVEV (reference sequence). V trimming: 6 bases; J trimming: 5 bases; junction bases outside the gene matches: 10. The CDR3 is CASSNGLAGFRETQYF. CDR3 bases: TGTGCCAGCAGCAACGGACTAGCGGGGTTCCGGGAGACCCAGTACTTC.

The chain combines TRBV28 with TRBJ2-7; TRBD1 aligns across 8 bases. This CDR3 contains 14 residues. V trimming: 2 bases; J trimming: 4 bases; junction bases outside the gene matches: 4. Germline assignment: CDR1 MDHEN and CDR2 SYDVKM. DNA of the CDR3: TGTGCCAGCAGTTTACAGGACAGGGCTTACGAGCAGTACTTC. Protein sequence: CASSLQDRAYEQYF.

The chain recombines TRBV28 with TRBJ1-2, with D maybe TRBD1 (5 bases). V was shortened by 4 bases and J by 0 bases, with 15 bases between the two germline ends. In germline, CDR1 is MDHEN, CDR2 SYDVKM. The CDR3 loop spans 16 amino acids. The CDR3 DNA follows: TGTGCCAGCAGTTATGGGGCACGGGAACCTAACTATGGCTACACCTTC. Its translation: CASSYGAREPNYGYTF.

The chain combines TRBV6-6 with TRBJ2-7; 10 bases agree with TRBD1. V gave up 2 bases and J gave up 6 bases; unmatched junction bases: 10. The CDR3 contains 16 residues. Per germline, CDR1 MNHNY and CDR2 SVGAGI (reference sequence). In DNA, the CDR3 is TGTGCCAGCAGTTACCTACTCCGGGACAGGGGTTTCGAGCAGTACTTC. It yields the protein CASSYLLRDRGFEQYF.

This clone has only one observation. The chain recombines TRBV7-9 with TRBJ2-1, with 8 bases fitting TRBD2. This CDR3 is 16 amino acids long. Looked up from germline, CDR1 is SEHNR and CDR2 is FQNEAQ (reference sequence). The ends lost 0 bases at V and 6 bases at J; junction bases unmatched: 7. CDR3 DNA: TGTGCCAGCAGCTTAGCGTGGGGACTAGGGGGCAATGAGCAGTTCTTC. Protein: CASSLAWGLGGNEQFF.

The chain recombines TRBV6-5 with TRBJ1-2; weak D call: TRBD1 (6 bases). Looked up from germline, CDR1 is MNHEY and CDR2 is SVGAGI. Trimming left V 5 bases short and J 4 bases short, with 14 bases between. This CDR3 comprises 14 residues. Here the CDR3 DNA reads TGTGCCAGCAGTCTCTCGGGGACAACCTATGGCTACACCTTC. Translation: CASSLSGTTYGYTF.

This chain connects TRBV27 to TRBJ2-7; a weak D match, TRBD1 (5 bases). The V and J ends lost 1 base and 0 bases respectively, with 10 bases between them. This CDR3 spans 15 amino acids. CDR1 is MNHEY, CDR2 SMNVEV, per germline (reference sequence). In DNA form, the CDR3 reads TGTGCCAGCAGTTTATTGGCAGGGTCCTCCTACGAGCAGTACTTC. Encoded protein: CASSLLAGSSYEQYF.

This clone appeared a few times. The gene calls are TRBV7-9 and TRBJ1-2; D may be TRBD1 (6 bases). CDR3 length: 14 residues. The V gene lost 1 base and the J gene lost 6 bases, with 12 bases spanning the gap. Germline V gives CDR1 SEHNR, CDR2 FQNEAQ (reference sequence). CDR3 residues: CASSLDQGPHGYTF. The CDR3 coding sequence is TGTGCCAGCAGCTTAGACCAGGGGCCACATGGCTACACCTTC.

The V gene is TRBV27, the J gene TRBJ1-2; no clear D gene. This CDR3 contains 14 residues. V was trimmed by 3 bases and J by 8 bases, leaving 16 bases between them. Germline CDR1 reads MNHEY; CDR2 reads SMNVEV (reference sequence). The CDR3, as DNA: TGTGCCAGCAGTTTCTGGCCTCTGTCTGACGGCTACACCTTC. This gives the protein CASSFWPLSDGYTF.

V and J are TRBV4-1 and TRBJ2-7, with a possible D match to TRBD1 (5 bases). CDR1 is MGHRA, CDR2 YSYEKL, per germline. This CDR3 region has 15 residues. Trimming cost V 2 bases and J 2 bases, with 13 bases left between them. CDR3 nucleotide sequence: TGCGCCAGCAGCCAAAAGCAGACAGACACCTACGAGCAGTACTTC. This sequence encodes CASSQKQTDTYEQYF.

The genes are TRBV7-9 and TRBJ2-5, with 7 bases aligning to TRBD2. The CDR3 is 13 amino acids. The germline gives CDR1 SEHNR, CDR2 FQNEAQ (reference sequence). The V and J ends lost 4 bases and 1 base, in that order; junction bases with no gene match: 0. CDR3 in DNA: TGTGCCAGCAGCTGGGAGGGCCAAGAGACCCAGTACTTC. Encoded protein: CASSWEGQETQYF.

The chain combines TRBV5-1 with TRBJ2-3; 14 bases are a match to TRBD2. From germline, CDR1 is SGHRS and CDR2 YFSETQ. V shed 4 bases and J 4 bases; nucleotides not matched to a gene: 8. This CDR3 contains 17 residues. This chain's CDR3 is CASSARLAGGAPDTQYF. CDR3 DNA: TGCGCCAGCAGCGCACGACTAGCGGGAGGGGCCCCAGATACGCAGTATTTT.

Judged by abundance, this clone is medium-sized. This CDR3 is also generated by other DNA sequences in the sample. This chain uses TRBV10-3 with TRBJ1-1; no clear D. Germline-derived CDR1 and CDR2 are ENHRY and SYGVKD. The V and J ends lost 2 bases and 5 bases respectively, with 6 bases between them. The CDR3 covers 12 residues. The DNA for the CDR3 is TGTGCCATCAGTGAGGGGGATACTGAAGCTTTCTTT. Its translation: CAISEGDTEAFF.

This clone was seen only once. This chain joins TRBV5-4 and TRBJ2-7, with a possible D match to TRBD1 (6 bases). This CDR3 region has 18 residues. Germline-derived CDR1 and CDR2 are SGHNT and YYREEE (reference sequence). The V and J ends lost 0 bases and 2 bases respectively, with 21 bases between them. DNA for the CDR3: TGTGCCAGCAGCTTGGCGGGCTTTACCGGGCCAGGGGCCTACGAGCAGTACTTC. This codes for CASSLAGFTGPGAYEQYF. The full variable domain, rest sourced from reference TRBV5-4 and TRBJ2-7, is ETGVTQSPTHLIKTRGQQVTLRCSSQSGHNTVSWYQQALGQGPQFIFQYYREEENGRGNFPPRFSGLQFPNYSSELNVNALELDDSALYLCASSLAGFTGPGAYEQYFGPGTRLTVT.

The chain couples TRBV7-9 to TRBJ1-5, with D perhaps matching TRBD1 (5 bases). The germline V gene encodes CDR1 SEHNR and CDR2 FQNEAQ (reference sequence). The CDR3 extends over 15 amino acids. The V and J ends lost 5 bases and 5 bases respectively, with 16 bases between them. The CDR3, as DNA: TGTGCCAGCAGCCCACAAAGGGGCCCGCATCAGCCCCAGCATTTT. This sequence encodes CASSPQRGPHQPQHF.